This TCR beta chain comes out of a study of blood T cell repertoires in COVID-19. For the study at large: Acute and convalescent COVID-19 samples came from the United States, Italy and Spain. From T cells, B-cell-depleted T cells, or PBMCs came the material, which was cDNA or gDNA.

Source study methods: Amplification of reference gene primers provided the estimated nucleated cell counts. Using immunoSEQ multiplex PCR, the repertoire was profiled, and TCRdb retains in-frame clones only, with some absent. That table supplies the V and J calls and clone size; D and trimming were determined from the DNA. The sample consists of 250,000 to 300,000 clones, roughly 86% of them appearing once. A few counts support this clone. This CDR3 comprises 15 residues. Per the germline V gene, CDR1 is KGHSH and CDR2 is LQKENI. The V gene lost 0 bases and the J gene lost 0 bases, with 6 bases spanning the gap.

Sequencing was done on a sample of peripheral blood. The chain combines TRBV18 with TRBJ1-5; no clear D gene. The sequence derives from a man between 18 and 29 years old with active or convalescent COVID-19. CDR3 protein: CASSPPADSNQPQHF. CDR3 sequence (DNA): TGTGCCAGCTCACCACCGGCAGATAGCAATCAGCCCCAGCATTTT.